The text below deals with one T cell receptor (beta chain). Its antigen is currently unknown. At one end, the junction sequence differs from germline, possibly due to a read error. Measured with immunoSEQ multiplex PCR; TCRdb has only the in-frame clones, and not every one. The sample carries roughly 13,000 clones, around four fifths recorded once. Time point described: approximately 10-day in vitro stimulation with candidate neoantigen peptide 4. Looked up from germline, CDR1 is SSHAT and CDR2 is FNYEAQ (reference sequence). The CDR3 has 17 amino acids. These data belong to a study of PD-1 blockade in mismatch repair-deficient tumors.

The sequence was obtained from an adult with mismatch repair-deficient cancer. The gene calls are TRBV7-7 and TRBJ2-7; TRBD2 matches 10 bases. The sequencing used cells cultured in vitro, collected from a patient treated with pembrolizumab. The CDR3 loop is CASSPIPTSGYPYEQYF. CDR3 coding DNA: TGTGCTAGCAGCCCCATCCCGACTAGCGGGTACCCGTACGAGCAGTACTTC.